The sequence of this T cell receptor beta chain was determined in a study of shared clonotypes between healthy human individuals. Whole-study context: Three plates were used per donor for CD4 naive, three for CD4 memory, two for CD8 naive and one for CD8 memory.

The protocol was immunoSEQ multiplex PCR, while the TCRdb copy is restricted to in-frame clones and leaves out a portion. The table lists 950,000 to 1,300,000 clones, about 70% of them singletons. The sequencing input was memory CD4+ T cells sorted from blood. Stated subset: CD45RA-negative fraction. This clonotype was obtained from a man younger than 35 in good health.

In DNA, the CDR3 is TGCGCCAGCAGCCAAGAGGAGGTCGGTCGGGGCGAGCAGTACTTC. This codes for CASSQEEVGRGEQYF. This chain uses TRBV4-1 with TRBJ2-7, with D possibly being TRBD2 (5 bases). The CDR3 runs 15 residues. Germline lookup yields CDR1 MGHRA and CDR2 YSYEKL. The V end was cut by 0 bases, the J end by 6 bases, with 15 bases between.